The rows below give T cell receptor beta chains drawn from one sample of a study of CD8+ T cells in alopecia areata. Assay used: immunoSEQ multiplex PCR; TCRdb lists only in-frame clones, some missing. The sample includes about 150,000 clones, 55% of them seen just once. The sample was CD4+ T cells sorted from blood. The receptor source for this set is a human donor in good health. CDR3s include the opening cysteine and the closing phenylalanine or tryptophan. Fields, in order: D gene, V gene, J gene, clone size, CDR3 protein, CDR3 DNA. A D gene is named only where the DNA matches it firmly. Only part of the rows carry a size: once, few, many, or a class if the clone is expanded.

D gene: TRBD1; V gene: TRBV6-5; J gene: TRBJ1-5; clone size: NA; CDR3 protein: CASRSHRGWNQPQHF; CDR3 DNA: TGTGCCAGCAGATCCCACAGGGGATGGAATCAGCCCCAGCATTTT
D gene: NA; V gene: TRBV2; J gene: TRBJ2-3; clone size: once; CDR3 protein: CASSTGDSDTQYF; CDR3 DNA: TGTGCCAGCAGCACGGGGGATTCAGATACGCAGTATTTT
D gene: NA; V gene: TRBV11-1; J gene: TRBJ2-4; clone size: few; CDR3 protein: CASSLVGSRNIQYF; CDR3 DNA: TGTGCCAGCAGCTTAGTTGGGAGCAGAAACATTCAGTACTTC
D gene: TRBD1; V gene: TRBV6-1; J gene: TRBJ2-3; clone size: NA; CDR3 protein: CASRAGPGQNTQYF; CDR3 DNA: TGTGCCAGCAGGGCAGGTCCGGGACAGAATACGCAGTATTTT
D gene: TRBD2; V gene: TRBV30; J gene: TRBJ2-7; clone size: NA; CDR3 protein: CAWRTSGYEQYF; CDR3 DNA: TGTGCCTGGAGGACTAGCGGCTACGAGCAGTACTTC
D gene: NA; V gene: TRBV5-4; J gene: TRBJ2-1; clone size: NA; CDR3 protein: CASSFQMFEQFF; CDR3 DNA: TGTGCCAGCAGCTTTCAGATGTTTGAGCAGTTCTTC
D gene: NA; V gene: TRBV4-1; J gene: TRBJ2-1; clone size: NA; CDR3 protein: CASSHLPQGLPYNEQFF; CDR3 DNA: TGCGCCAGCAGCCACCTCCCCCAGGGGCTTCCCTACAATGAGCAGTTCTTC
D gene: NA; V gene: TRBV5-1; J gene: TRBJ2-4; clone size: NA; CDR3 protein: CASSSGTHRAIQYF; CDR3 DNA: TGCGCCAGCAGTTCCGGGACTCACCGGGCCATTCAGTACTTC
D gene: NA; V gene: TRBV7-6; J gene: TRBJ2-7; clone size: NA; CDR3 protein: CASSFRQSGNEQYF; CDR3 DNA: TGTGCCAGCAGCTTTAGACAGTCAGGCAACGAGCAGTACTTC
D gene: NA; V gene: TRBV29-1; J gene: TRBJ2-7; clone size: NA; CDR3 protein: CSVGGQKAYEQYF; CDR3 DNA: TGCAGCGTTGGCGGACAGAAAGCATACGAGCAGTACTTC
D gene: NA; V gene: TRBV29-1; J gene: TRBJ2-1; clone size: once; CDR3 protein: CSVEDLTSQFF; CDR3 DNA: TGCAGCGTTGAAGATTTGACCTCGCAGTTCTTC
D gene: NA; V gene: TRBV29-1; J gene: TRBJ1-2; clone size: NA; CDR3 protein: CSVDLDSPTQGYGYTF; CDR3 DNA: TGCAGCGTTGATCTGGACTCCCCTACTCAGGGCTATGGCTACACCTTC
D gene: NA; V gene: TRBV15; J gene: TRBJ2-5; clone size: NA; CDR3 protein: CATGTGVLAETQYF; CDR3 DNA: TGTGCCACGGGGACCGGGGTTTTGGCAGAGACCCAGTACTTC
D gene: NA; V gene: TRBV2; J gene: TRBJ2-1; clone size: NA; CDR3 protein: CASGDGTSQFF; CDR3 DNA: TGTGCCAGCGGGGACGGGACGAGTCAATTCTTC
D gene: NA; V gene: TRBV5-1; J gene: TRBJ2-5; clone size: NA; CDR3 protein: CASSLGQGRETQYF; CDR3 DNA: TGCGCCAGCAGCTTGGGCCAGGGCAGGGAGACCCAGTACTTC
D gene: TRBD1; V gene: TRBV2; J gene: TRBJ1-2; clone size: NA; CDR3 protein: CASSEPGTGANYGYTF; CDR3 DNA: TGTGCCAGCAGTGAGCCCGGGACAGGGGCCAACTATGGCTACACCTTC
D gene: TRBD2; V gene: TRBV5-1; J gene: TRBJ2-7; clone size: NA; CDR3 protein: CASSSARTSEWSYEQYF; CDR3 DNA: TGCGCCAGCAGCTCAGCCCGAACTAGCGAGTGGTCCTACGAGCAGTACTTC
D gene: TRBD1; V gene: TRBV7-8; J gene: TRBJ2-3; clone size: NA; CDR3 protein: CASSLTGSSTDTQYF; CDR3 DNA: TGTGCCAGCAGCTTGACAGGGAGTAGCACAGATACGCAGTATTTT
D gene: NA; V gene: TRBV7-9; J gene: TRBJ1-1; clone size: once; CDR3 protein: CASSLVGNTEAFF; CDR3 DNA: TGTGCCAGCAGCTTAGTGGGGAACACTGAAGCTTTCTTT
D gene: NA; V gene: TRBV7-9; J gene: TRBJ1-1; clone size: few; CDR3 protein: CASSSPDRAGNTEAFF; CDR3 DNA: TGTGCCAGCAGCTCCCCCGACCGCGCAGGGAACACTGAAGCTTTCTTT
D gene: NA; V gene: TRBV5-1; J gene: TRBJ2-7; clone size: NA; CDR3 protein: CASSFWRNYEQYF; CDR3 DNA: TGCGCCAGCAGCTTTTGGCGAAACTACGAGCAGTACTTC
D gene: NA; V gene: TRBV30; J gene: TRBJ1-3; clone size: NA; CDR3 protein: CAWKEAGFSGNTIYF; CDR3 DNA: TGTGCCTGGAAGGAGGCGGGATTCTCTGGAAACACCATATATTTT
D gene: NA; V gene: TRBV29-1; J gene: TRBJ2-5; clone size: few; CDR3 protein: CSVGRLPPQETQYF; CDR3 DNA: TGCAGCGTTGGGCGTTTACCCCCTCAAGAGACCCAGTACTTC